Given below is one T cell receptor (beta chain) in context. The record originates from a study of blood T cell repertoires in COVID-19. Study summary: Sample material is recorded as cDNA or gDNA derived from T cells, B-cell-depleted T cells, or PBMCs.

Per germline, CDR1 DFQATT and CDR2 SNEGSKA (reference sequence). Trimming shortened V by 3 bases and J by 0 bases, and 8 bases separated the two germline ends. This CDR3 spans 14 amino acids. Profiling relied on immunoSEQ multiplex PCR, and the TCRdb table lists in-frame clones only, not all of them. The repertoire holds about 99,000 clones, 60% to 85% seen once, with about a sixth in the top ten. This chain connects TRBV20-1 to TRBJ1-4, with D tentatively TRBD1 (5 bases). Sequencing was done on a sample of peripheral blood. This receptor was obtained from a woman older than 75 with active or convalescent COVID-19. The DNA of the CDR3 is TGCAGTGCTAGTCAGACAGCAACTAATGAAAAACTGTTTTTT. Its translation is CSASQTATNEKLFF.